The source of this T cell receptor beta chain is a study of blood T cell repertoires in COVID-19. Study information: Samples came from the United States, Italy and Spain, spanning acute and convalescent COVID-19. From T cells, B-cell-depleted T cells, or PBMCs came the material, which was cDNA or gDNA.

This clone showed up just a few times. With V trimmed by 1 base and J by 1 base, 1 base remained unmatched. The germline CDR1 and CDR2 sequences are SGHVS and FQNEAQ. The CDR3 is made up of 17 amino acids. Original methodology: Amplification of reference gene primers was used by the study to estimate nucleated cell counts. Method: immunoSEQ multiplex PCR; TCRdb's copy keeps in-frame clones and lacks some. V and J calls and clone size are as listed in that table; D and trimming were resolved from the DNA. The table records around 300,000 clones, about 85% of them present only once. The receptor's source is a human donor in a cohort sampled during active COVID-19. The rearrangement uses TRBV7-8 and TRBJ2-1; 13 positions agree with TRBD2. Sequencing was carried out using peripheral blood. CDR3: CASSLGTSGSSYNEQFF. CDR3 sequence (DNA): TGTGCCAGCAGCTTAGGGACTAGCGGGAGTTCCTACAATGAGCAGTTCTTC. Variable domain in full (rest from reference TRBV7-8 and TRBJ2-1): GAGVSQSPRYKVAKRGQDVALRCDPISGHVSLFWYQQALGQGPEFLTYFQNEAQLDKSGLPSDRFFAERPEGSVSTLKIQRTQQEDSAVYLCASSLGTSGSSYNEQFFGPGTRLTVL.